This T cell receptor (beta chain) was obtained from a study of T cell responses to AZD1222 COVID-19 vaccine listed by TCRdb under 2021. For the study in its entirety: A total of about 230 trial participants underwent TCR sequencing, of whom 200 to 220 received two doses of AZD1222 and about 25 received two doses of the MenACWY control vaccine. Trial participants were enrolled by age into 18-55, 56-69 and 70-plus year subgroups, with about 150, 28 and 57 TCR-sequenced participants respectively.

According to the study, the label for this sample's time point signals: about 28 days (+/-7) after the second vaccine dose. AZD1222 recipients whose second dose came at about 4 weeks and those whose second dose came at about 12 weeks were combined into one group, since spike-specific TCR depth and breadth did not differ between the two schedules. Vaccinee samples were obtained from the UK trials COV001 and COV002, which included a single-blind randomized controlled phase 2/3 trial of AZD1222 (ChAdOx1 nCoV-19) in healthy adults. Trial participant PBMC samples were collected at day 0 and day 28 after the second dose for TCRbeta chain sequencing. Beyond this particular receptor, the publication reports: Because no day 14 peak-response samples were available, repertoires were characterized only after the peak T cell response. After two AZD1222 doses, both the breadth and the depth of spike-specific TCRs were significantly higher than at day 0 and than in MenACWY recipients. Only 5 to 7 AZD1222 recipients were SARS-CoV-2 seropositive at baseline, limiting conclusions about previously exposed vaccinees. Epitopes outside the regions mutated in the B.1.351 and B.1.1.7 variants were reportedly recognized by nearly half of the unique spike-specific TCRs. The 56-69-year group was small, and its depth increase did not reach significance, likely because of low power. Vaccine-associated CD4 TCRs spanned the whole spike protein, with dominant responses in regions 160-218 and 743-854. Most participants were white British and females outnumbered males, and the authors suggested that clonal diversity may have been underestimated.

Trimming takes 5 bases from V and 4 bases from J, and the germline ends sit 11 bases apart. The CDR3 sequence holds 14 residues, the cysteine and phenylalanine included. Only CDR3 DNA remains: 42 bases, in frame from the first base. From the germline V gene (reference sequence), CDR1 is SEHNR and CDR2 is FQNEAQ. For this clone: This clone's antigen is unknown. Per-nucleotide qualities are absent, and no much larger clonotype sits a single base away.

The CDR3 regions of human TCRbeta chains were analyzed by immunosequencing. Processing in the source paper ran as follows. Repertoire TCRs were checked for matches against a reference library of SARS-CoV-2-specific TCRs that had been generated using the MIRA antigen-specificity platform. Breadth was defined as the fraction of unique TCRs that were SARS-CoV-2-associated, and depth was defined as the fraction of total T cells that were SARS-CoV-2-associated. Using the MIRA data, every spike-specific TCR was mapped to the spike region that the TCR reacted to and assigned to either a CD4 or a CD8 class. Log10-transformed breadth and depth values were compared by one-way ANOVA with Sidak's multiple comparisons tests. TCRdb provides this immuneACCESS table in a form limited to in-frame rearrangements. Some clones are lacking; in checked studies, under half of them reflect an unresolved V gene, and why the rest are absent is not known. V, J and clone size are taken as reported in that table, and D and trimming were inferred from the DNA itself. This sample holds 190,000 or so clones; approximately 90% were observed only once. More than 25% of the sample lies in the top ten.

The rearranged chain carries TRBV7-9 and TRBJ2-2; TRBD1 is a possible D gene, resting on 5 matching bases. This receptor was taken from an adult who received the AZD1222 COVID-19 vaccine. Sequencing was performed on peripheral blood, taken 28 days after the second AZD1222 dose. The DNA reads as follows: TGTGCCAGCAGCCCTCTAGGGGTCACCGGGGAGCTGTTTTTT. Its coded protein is CASSPLGVTGELFF.